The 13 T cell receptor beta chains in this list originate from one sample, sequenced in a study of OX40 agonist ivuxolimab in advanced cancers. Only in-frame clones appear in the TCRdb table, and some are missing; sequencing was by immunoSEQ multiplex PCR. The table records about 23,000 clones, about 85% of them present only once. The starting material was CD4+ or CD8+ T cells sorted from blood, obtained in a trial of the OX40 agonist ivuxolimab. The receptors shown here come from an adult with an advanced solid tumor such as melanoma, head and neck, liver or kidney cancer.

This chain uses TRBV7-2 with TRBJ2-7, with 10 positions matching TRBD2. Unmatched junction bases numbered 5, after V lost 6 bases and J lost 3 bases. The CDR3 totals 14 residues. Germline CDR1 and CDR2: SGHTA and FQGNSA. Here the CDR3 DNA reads TGTGCCAGCAGTCCTAGCGGGGGTAACTACGAGCAGTACTTC. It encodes CASSPSGGNYEQYF.

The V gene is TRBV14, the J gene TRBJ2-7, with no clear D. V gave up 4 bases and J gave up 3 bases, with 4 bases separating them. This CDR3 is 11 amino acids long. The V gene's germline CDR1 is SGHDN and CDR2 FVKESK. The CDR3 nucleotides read TGTGCCAGCAGCCTTCACTACGAGCAGTACTTC. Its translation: CASSLHYEQYF.

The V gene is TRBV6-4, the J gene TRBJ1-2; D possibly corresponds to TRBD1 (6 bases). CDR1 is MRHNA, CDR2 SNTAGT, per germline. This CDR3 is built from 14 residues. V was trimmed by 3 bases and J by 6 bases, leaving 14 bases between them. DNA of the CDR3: TGTGCCAGCAGTGAGTCCTACAGGGAGGATGGCTACACCTTC. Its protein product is CASSESYREDGYTF.

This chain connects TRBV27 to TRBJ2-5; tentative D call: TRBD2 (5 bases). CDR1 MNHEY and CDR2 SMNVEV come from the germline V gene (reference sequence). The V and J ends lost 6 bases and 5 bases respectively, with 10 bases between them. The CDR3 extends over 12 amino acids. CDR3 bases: TGTGCCAGCAGGACCCCGGGGGAGACCCAGTACTTC. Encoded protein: CASRTPGETQYF.

The CDR3 nucleotides are TGTGCCAGCAGCTTAAACGGACCTATCCTTACAGATACGCAGTATTTT. Residues: CASSLNGPILTDTQYF. This chain links TRBV7-2 with TRBJ2-3; D remains ambiguous. Germline lookup yields CDR1 SGHTA and CDR2 FQGNSA. CDR3 length equals 16 residues. Trimming shortened V by 2 bases and J by 3 bases, and 15 bases separated the two germline ends.

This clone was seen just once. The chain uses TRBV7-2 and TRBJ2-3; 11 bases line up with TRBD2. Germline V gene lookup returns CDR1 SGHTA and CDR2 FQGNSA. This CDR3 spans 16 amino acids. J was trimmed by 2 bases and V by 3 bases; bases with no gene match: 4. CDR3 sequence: CASSFPLAGATDTQYF. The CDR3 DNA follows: TGTGCCAGCAGCTTCCCACTAGCGGGGGCCACAGATACGCAGTATTTT.

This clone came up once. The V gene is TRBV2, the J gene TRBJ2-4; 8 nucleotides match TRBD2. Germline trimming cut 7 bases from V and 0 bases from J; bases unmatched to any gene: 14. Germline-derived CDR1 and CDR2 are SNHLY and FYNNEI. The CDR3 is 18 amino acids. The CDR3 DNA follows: TGTGCCAGCACCAGCGGAGCGGGGGAGAACCTAGCCAAAAACATTCAGTACTTC. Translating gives CASTSGAGENLAKNIQYF. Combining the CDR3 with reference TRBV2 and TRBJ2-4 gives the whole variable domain EPEVTQTPSHQVTQMGQEVILRCVPISNHLYFYWYRQILGQKVEFLVSFYNNEISEKSEIFDDQFSVERPDGSNFTLKIRSTKLEDSAMYFCASTSGAGENLAKNIQYFGAGTRLSVL.

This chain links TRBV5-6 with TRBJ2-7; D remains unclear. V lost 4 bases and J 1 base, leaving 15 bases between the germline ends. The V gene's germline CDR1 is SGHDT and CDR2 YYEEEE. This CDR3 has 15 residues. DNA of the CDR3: TGTGCCAGCAGCGTCCTGGGGTTGGAATCCTACGAGCAGTACTTC. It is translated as CASSVLGLESYEQYF. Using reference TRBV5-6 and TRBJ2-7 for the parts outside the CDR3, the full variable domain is DAGVTQSPTHLIKTRGQQVTLRCSPKSGHDTVSWYQQALGQGPQFIFQYYEEEERQRGNFPDRFSGHQFPNYSSELNVNALLLGDSALYLCASSVLGLESYEQYFGPGTRLTVT.

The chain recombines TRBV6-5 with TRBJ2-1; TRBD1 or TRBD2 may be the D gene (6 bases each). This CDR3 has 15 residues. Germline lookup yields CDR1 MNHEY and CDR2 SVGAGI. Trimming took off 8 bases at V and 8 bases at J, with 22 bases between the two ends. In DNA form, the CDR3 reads TGTGCCAGCGGGGGGTACAGCACCGCAGGGGATGAGCAGTTCTTC. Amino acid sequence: CASGGYSTAGDEQFF.

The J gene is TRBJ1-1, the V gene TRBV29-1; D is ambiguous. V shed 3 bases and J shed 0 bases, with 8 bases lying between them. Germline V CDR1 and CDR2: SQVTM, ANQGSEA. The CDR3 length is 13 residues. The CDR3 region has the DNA TGCAGCGTTGATTTGCAGATGAACACTGAAGCTTTCTTT. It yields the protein CSVDLQMNTEAFF.

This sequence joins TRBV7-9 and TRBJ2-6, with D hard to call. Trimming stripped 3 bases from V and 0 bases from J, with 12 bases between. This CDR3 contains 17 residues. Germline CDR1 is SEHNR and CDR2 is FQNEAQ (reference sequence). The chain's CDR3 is CASSLNALDSGANVLTF. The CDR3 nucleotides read TGTGCCAGCAGCTTGAATGCATTGGACTCTGGGGCCAACGTCCTGACTTTC.

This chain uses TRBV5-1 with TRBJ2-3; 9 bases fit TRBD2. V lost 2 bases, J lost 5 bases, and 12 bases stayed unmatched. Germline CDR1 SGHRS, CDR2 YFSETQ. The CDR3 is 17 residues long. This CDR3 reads CASSLLTSGHRGDTQYF. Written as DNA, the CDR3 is TGCGCCAGCAGCTTACTGACTAGCGGCCATAGGGGAGATACGCAGTATTTT.

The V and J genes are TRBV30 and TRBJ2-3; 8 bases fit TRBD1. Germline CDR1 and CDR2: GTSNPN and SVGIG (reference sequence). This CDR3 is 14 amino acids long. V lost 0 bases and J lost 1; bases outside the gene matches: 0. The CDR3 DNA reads TGTGCCTGGAGTGTGGACAGGGGCACAGATACGCAGTATTTT. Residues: CAWSVDRGTDTQYF.